These 5 T cell receptor beta chains were sequenced from one sample in a study of post-analysis software for immune sequencing data. Study findings and constraints: Five TRBV segments, including TRBV5-6, TRBV5-1 and TRBV20-1, were more frequent in patients than controls.

These receptors have no identified antigens. The authors incorporated unique molecular identifiers into the TCR beta cDNA libraries. TCRdb called the PCR reads again in MiXCR, with one record for every CDR3 protein. The repertoire includes 500,000 to 600,000 distinct CDR3 sequences, roughly 45% of them detected once, and over 1.5% sits in the top ten. Sequenced material: blood. These receptor sequences come from a girl under 18 with multiple sclerosis.

The chain recombines TRBV3-1 with TRBJ2-7; the match to TRBD2 covers 8 bases. The J call is in doubt because the DNA end fits TRBJ2-5 better. This CDR3 spans 14 amino acids. CDR1 is LGHDT and CDR2 is YNNKEL in the germline V gene (reference sequence). The CDR3 nucleotides are TGTGCCAGCAGCCCAGCGGGAGATGGGGAGACCCAGTACTTC. Residues: CASSPAGDGETQYF.

The J gene is TRBJ2-1, the V gene TRBV4-2; 9 bases line up with TRBD2. CDR3 length: 19 amino acids. V lost 0 bases and J lost 4; bases outside the gene matches: 13. Germline assignment: CDR1 LGHNA and CDR2 YNFKEQ. This CDR3 reads CASSQDIPWASGAYNEQFF. CDR3 in DNA: TGTGCCAGCAGCCAAGATATCCCCTGGGCTAGCGGGGCGTACAATGAGCAGTTCTTC.

V is TRBV11-3 and J is TRBJ2-4; weak D call: TRBD2 (6 bases). TRBJ2-7 explains the end of the DNA better; the J call may be wrong. This CDR3 has 16 amino acids. Looked up from germline, CDR1 is SGHNT and CDR2 is YENEEA. The CDR3 DNA is TGTGCCAGCAGCTCGCATAGCGGCAAAGAAACCTACGAGCAGTACTTC. Protein product: CASSSHSGKETYEQYF.

V usage is TRBV2 and J usage is TRBJ1-5; D is ambiguous. CDR3 length: 15 residues. Germline CDR1 SNHLY, CDR2 FYNNEI. The V end was cut by 7 bases, the J end by 3 bases, with 16 bases between. DNA of the CDR3: TGTGCCAGCACCGTTAGGCGAGGCACCAATCAGCCCCAGCATTTT. Encoded protein: CASTVRRGTNQPQHF. The entire variable domain, with the rest obtained from reference TRBV2 and TRBJ1-5, is as follows: EPEVTQTPSHQVTQMGQEVILRCVPISNHLYFYWYRQILGQKVEFLVSFYNNEISEKSEIFDDQFSVERPDGSNFTLKIRSTKLEDSAMYFCASTVRRGTNQPQHFGDGTRLSIL.

The V and J genes are TRBV11-2 and TRBJ2-3, with D possibly matching TRBD2 (7 bases). The CDR3 runs 16 residues. Germline-derived CDR1 and CDR2 are SGHAT and FQNNGV. With 5 bases removed from V and 1 base from J, the gap between germline ends came to 16 bases. In DNA form, the CDR3 reads TGTGCCAGCAGCGTTAGGGGGGGTATCGGCACAGATACGCAGTATTTT. Translating it yields CASSVRGGIGTDTQYF.